The rows below give T cell receptor beta chains drawn from one sample of a study of T cell responses to AZD1222 COVID-19 vaccine. Only in-frame clones appear in the TCRdb table, and some are missing; sequencing was by immunoSEQ multiplex PCR. The sample holds some 100,000 clones, roughly 92% seen once. The sample in question was peripheral blood, obtained 28 days after the second AZD1222 dose. The source of these receptors is an adult who received the AZD1222 COVID-19 vaccine. Each CDR3 is given with its conserved first and last residue. A D gene is named only where the DNA matches it firmly. Clone size is not always given. Where it is, it says once, few, many or a class for expanded clones.

>TRBV5-6|14|TRBJ1-5|-|-
TGTGCCAGCAGTTCCGGACGGCTTGATCAGCCCCAGCATTTT
CASSSGRLDQPQHF
>TRBV7-3|15|TRBJ2-2|TRBD1|-
TGTGCCAGCAGCTTTACAGGGGATTACACCGGGGAGCTGTTTTTT
CASSFTGDYTGELFF
>TRBV3-1/TRBV3-2|14|TRBJ1-1|TRBD1|-
TGTGCCAGCAGCCACCAACAGGGGCGAGGGGGGGTTTTCTTT
CASSHQQGRGGVFF
>TRBV19|16|TRBJ1-5|-|-
TGTGCCAGTAGGGGGGACCCGGGGAACTCTAATCAGCCCCAGCATTTT
CASRGDPGNSNQPQHF
>TRBV4-1|17|TRBJ1-6|TRBD1|-
TGCGCCAGCAGCAGTTTGGAAAGGACAGGGATTCATTCACCCCTCCACTTT
CASSSLERTGIHSPLHF
>TRBV15|15|TRBJ2-7|TRBD1|-
TGTGCCACCAGCAGAGAGGGGACAGGCCCCTACGAGCAGTACTTC
CATSREGTGPYEQYF
>TRBV5-1|15|TRBJ1-2|TRBD1|-
TGCGCCAGCAGCTTGGTACAGGGGGAGTTCTATGGCTACACCTTC
CASSLVQGEFYGYTF
>TRBV5-6|12|TRBJ2-5|-|-
TGTGCCAGCAGGCGGGGCGAAGAGACCCAGTACTTC
CASRRGEETQYF
>TRBV29-1|11|TRBJ1-1|-|-
TGCAGCGTTGTGGTGGACACTGAAGCTTTCTTT
CSVVVDTEAFF
>TRBV2|13|TRBJ2-7|-|-
TGTGCCAGCAGAGCCGGAGTGACTTCCGAGCAGTACTTC
CASRAGVTSEQYF
>TRBV25-1|13|TRBJ1-5|-|-
TGTGCCAGCAGTGAGGGGAGCAATCAGCCCCAGCATTTT
CASSEGSNQPQHF
>TRBV27|15|TRBJ1-5|-|-
TGTGCCAGCAGTTTATATAGGGAAAGCAATCAGCCCCAGCATTTT
CASSLYRESNQPQHF
>TRBV5-4|11|TRBJ1-1|-|-
TGTGCCAGCAGCTTGAACACTGAAGCTTTCTTT
CASSLNTEAFF
>TRBV5-1|15|TRBJ1-2|TRBD1|-
TGCGCCAGCAGCTTCTTCGGGACAGGCAACTATGGCTACACCTTC
CASSFFGTGNYGYTF
>TRBV27|12|TRBJ1-6|-|-
TGTGCCAGCAGTCCTCCCGATTCACCCCTCCACTTT
CASSPPDSPLHF
>TRBV7-6|13|TRBJ1-1|-|-
TGTGCCAGCAGCCAGGACATTGGAACTGAAGCTTTCTTT
CASSQDIGTEAFF
>TRBV9|12|TRBJ2-2|-|-
TGTGCCAGCAGCATAAACACCGGGGAGCTGTTTTTT
CASSINTGELFF
>TRBV9|15|TRBJ2-3|-|-
TGTGCCAGCAGCGTAGGGTCCCCGGGGACAGATACGCAGTATTTT
CASSVGSPGTDTQYF
>TRBV19|15|TRBJ2-1|TRBD2|-
TGTGCCAGTAGTACCATAGCGGGGGGTCACAATGAGCAGTTCTTC
CASSTIAGGHNEQFF
>TRBV7-8|16|TRBJ2-7|-|-
TGTGCCAGCAGCGGCCAGTATTTAGGGAGCTCCTACGAGCAGTACTTC
CASSGQYLGSSYEQYF
>TRBV6-2/TRBV6-3|18|TRBJ2-7|-|-
TGTGCCAGCAGTGCCGCCCCGGACGGGCGGGCGAGCTCCTACGAGCAGTACTTC
CASSAAPDGRASSYEQYF
>TRBV3-1/TRBV3-2|15|TRBJ1-6|-|-
TGTGCCAGCAGCCAAGGTACAGTTAATAATTCACCCCTCCACTTT
CASSQGTVNNSPLHF
>TRBV30|13|TRBJ1-1|TRBD1|-
TGTGCCTGCCGGACAGGACTGAACACTGAAGCTTTCTTT
CACRTGLNTEAFF
>TRBV3-1/TRBV3-2|17|TRBJ2-1|TRBD1|-
TGTGCCAGCAGCCAAGGCGGGGGACAGGGGGCGCCGAATGAGCAGTTCTTC
CASSQGGGQGAPNEQFF
>TRBV20-1|11|TRBJ2-1|-|-
TGCAGTGCCCCTAATTACAATGAGCAGTTCTTC
CSAPNYNEQFF
>TRBV27|15|TRBJ1-5|-|-
TGTGCCAGCGCGTGGACATCTGCTAGCAATCAGCCCCAGCATTTT
CASAWTSASNQPQHF
>TRBV4-2|16|TRBJ2-7|TRBD1|-
TGTGCCAGCAGCCAACCAACAGGGGTCCCTACCTACGAGCAGTACTTC
CASSQPTGVPTYEQYF
>TRBV7-2|14|TRBJ1-1|-|once
TGTGCCAGCAGCTTACAGGCCATGAACACTGAAGCTTTCTTT
CASSLQAMNTEAFF
>TRBV5-1|18|TRBJ2-7|-|-
TGCGCCAGCAGCCTTGGTGGGGCTATGACGGGGGCTTCCTACGAGCAGTACTTC
CASSLGGAMTGASYEQYF
>TRBV7-3|14|TRBJ2-2|TRBD1|-
TGTGCCAGCAGCCTAAGACAGGGGACCGGGGAGCTGTTTTTT
CASSLRQGTGELFF
>TRBV6-1|15|TRBJ1-1|-|once
TGTGCCAGCAGTGAAGCGCGGGGCCTCCCCACTGAAGCTTTCTTT
CASSEARGLPTEAFF
>TRBV2|15|TRBJ2-3|TRBD2|-
TGTGCCAGCAGTGAGCGGGGGTGGGTCACAGATACGCAGTATTTT
CASSERGWVTDTQYF
>TRBV28|15|TRBJ1-2|TRBD1|once
TGTGCCAGCAGGAGTGGCCCGGGACAGGGAAGAGGCTACACCTTC
CASRSGPGQGRGYTF
>TRBV7-8|15|TRBJ2-1|-|-
TGTGCCAGCAGCTTAAGGGAGGGGGAGTACAATGAGCAGTTCTTC
CASSLREGEYNEQFF
>TRBV30|13|TRBJ1-6|TRBD1|-
TGTGCCTGGGCAGGACAGGTGGGATCACCCCTCCACTTT
CAWAGQVGSPLHF
>TRBV6-1|11|TRBJ1-1|-|-
TGTGCCAGCAGTGAGGGGTTTGAAGCTTTCTTT
CASSEGFEAFF
>TRBV12-3/TRBV12-4|13|TRBJ2-5|-|-
TGTGCCAGCAGTCGAGGGGCCGGGGAGACCCAGTACTTC
CASSRGAGETQYF
>TRBV5-1|14|TRBJ2-7|-|few
TGCGCCAGCACCCGGGATGCTAACTCCTACGAGCAGTACTTC
CASTRDANSYEQYF
>TRBV4-2|18|TRBJ1-5|-|-
TGTGCCAGCAGCCTCCTCACCGGGCCGGGGGCGCGGAATCAGCCCCAGCATTTT
CASSLLTGPGARNQPQHF
>TRBV12-3/TRBV12-4|13|TRBJ1-1|TRBD1|-
TGTGCCAGCAGTTTAAAGGGGACAGGGAAAGCTTTCTTT
CASSLKGTGKAFF
>TRBV2|14|TRBJ1-2|TRBD1|-
TGTGCCAGCAGTGAGGACAGGGAAATCTATGGCTACACCTTC
CASSEDREIYGYTF